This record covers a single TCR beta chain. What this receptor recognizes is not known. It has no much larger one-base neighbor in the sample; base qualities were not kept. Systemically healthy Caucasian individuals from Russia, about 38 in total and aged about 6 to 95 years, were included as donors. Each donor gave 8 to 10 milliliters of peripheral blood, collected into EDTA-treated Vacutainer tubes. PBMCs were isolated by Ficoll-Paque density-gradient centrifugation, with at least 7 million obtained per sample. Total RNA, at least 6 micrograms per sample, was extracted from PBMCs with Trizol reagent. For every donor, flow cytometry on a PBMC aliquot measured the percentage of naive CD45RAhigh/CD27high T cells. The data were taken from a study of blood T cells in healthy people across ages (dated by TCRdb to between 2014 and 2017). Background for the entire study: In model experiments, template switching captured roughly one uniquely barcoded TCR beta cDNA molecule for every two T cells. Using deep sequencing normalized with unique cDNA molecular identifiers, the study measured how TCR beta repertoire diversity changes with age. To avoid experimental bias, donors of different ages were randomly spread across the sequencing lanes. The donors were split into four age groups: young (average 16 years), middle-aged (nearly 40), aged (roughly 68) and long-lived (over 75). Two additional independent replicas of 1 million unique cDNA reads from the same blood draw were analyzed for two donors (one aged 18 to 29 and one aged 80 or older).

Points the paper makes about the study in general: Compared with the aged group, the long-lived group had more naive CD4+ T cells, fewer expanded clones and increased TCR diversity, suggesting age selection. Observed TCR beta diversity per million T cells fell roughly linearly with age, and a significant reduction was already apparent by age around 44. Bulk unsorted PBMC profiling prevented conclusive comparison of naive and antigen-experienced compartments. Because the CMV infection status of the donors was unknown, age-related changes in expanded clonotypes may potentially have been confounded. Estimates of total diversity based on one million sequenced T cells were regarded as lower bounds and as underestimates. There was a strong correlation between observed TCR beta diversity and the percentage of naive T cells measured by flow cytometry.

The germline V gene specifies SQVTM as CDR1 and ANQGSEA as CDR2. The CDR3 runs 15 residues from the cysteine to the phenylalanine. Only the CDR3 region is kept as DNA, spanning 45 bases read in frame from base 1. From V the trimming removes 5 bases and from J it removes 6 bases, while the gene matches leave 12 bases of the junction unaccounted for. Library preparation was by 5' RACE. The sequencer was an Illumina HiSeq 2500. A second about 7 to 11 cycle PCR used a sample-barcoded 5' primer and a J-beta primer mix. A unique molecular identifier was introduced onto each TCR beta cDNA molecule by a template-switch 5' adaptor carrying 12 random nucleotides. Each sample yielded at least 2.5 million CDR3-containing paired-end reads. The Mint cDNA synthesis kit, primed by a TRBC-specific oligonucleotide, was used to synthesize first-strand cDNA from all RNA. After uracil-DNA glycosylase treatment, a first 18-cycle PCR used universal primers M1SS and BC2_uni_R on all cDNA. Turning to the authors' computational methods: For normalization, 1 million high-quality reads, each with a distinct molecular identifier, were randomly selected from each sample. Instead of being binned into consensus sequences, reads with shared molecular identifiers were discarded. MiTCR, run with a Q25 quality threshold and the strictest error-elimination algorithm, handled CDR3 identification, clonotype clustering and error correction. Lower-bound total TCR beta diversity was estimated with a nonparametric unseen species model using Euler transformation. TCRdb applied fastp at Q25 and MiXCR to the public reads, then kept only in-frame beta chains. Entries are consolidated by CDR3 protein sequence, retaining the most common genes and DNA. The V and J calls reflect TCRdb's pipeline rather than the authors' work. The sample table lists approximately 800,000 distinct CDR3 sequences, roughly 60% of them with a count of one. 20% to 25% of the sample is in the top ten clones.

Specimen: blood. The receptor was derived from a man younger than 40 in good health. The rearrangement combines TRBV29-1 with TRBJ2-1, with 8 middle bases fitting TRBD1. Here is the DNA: TGCAGCGTTTGGTTCTTAACAGGGGGATTCAATGAGCAGTTCTTC. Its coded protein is CSVWFLTGGFNEQFF.